The present T cell receptor (beta chain) was sequenced within a study of Ad26.COV2.S vaccination and SARS-CoV-2 variants. Treatment defined: 15 to 20 received Ad26.COV2.S at low or high dose, single or two shots; about 5 received placebo; per-sample allocation not given. Sampling was performed 63 days after the first vaccine or placebo injection. Data came from immunoSEQ multiplex PCR; TCRdb stores just in-frame clones and leaves some out. The sample holds around 380,000 clones, around 85% seen once. Per the germline V gene, CDR1 is SGHRS and CDR2 is YFSETQ. Germline trimming cut 6 bases from V and 7 bases from J; bases unmatched to any gene: 13. The CDR3 totals 16 residues.

The input for sequencing was peripheral blood, taken in a trial of Ad26.COV2.S vaccine versus placebo. V is TRBV5-1 and J is TRBJ2-3, with 11 bases matching TRBD1. This TCR was recovered from a person aged 18-65 years who received the Ad26.COV2.S COVID-19 vaccine or a placebo. For the CDR3, the DNA is TGCGCCAGCACCTCTGTTTCTGGGGACAGGGGGAATACGCAGTATTTT. Translating it yields CASTSVSGDRGNTQYF.